This paragraph reports one T cell receptor beta chain. The antigen is undetermined. TCRdb redid the calling of the reads with MiXCR, one entry per CDR3 protein. The sample holds 65,000 to 90,000 distinct CDR3 sequences, under 4.5% seen once. The data were taken from a study of T cell repertoires in cytomegalovirus infection. Across the whole study: Carrying CMV and the relevant HLA type showed in public TCR beta signatures.

Findings and caveats of the study: Dominating the ex vivo response were HLA-C-restricted CMV-specific TCR beta clonotypes. Cumulative frequency (of public TCR beta family members) identified carriers of CMV plus the relevant HLA.

V lost 5 bases to trimming and J lost 3 bases; unmatched junction nucleotides: 8. Germline-derived CDR1 and CDR2 are SGHTA and FQGNSA. The CDR3 runs to 15 residues. The chain has TRBV7-2 and TRBJ2-7, with 9 bases identical to TRBD2. The sample taken for sequencing was PBMCs. This TCR was recovered from a human donor in good health (CMV status not recorded). Some clones in this sample may be carry-over from other donors' samples. The CDR3 DNA is TGTGCCAGCAGCGCCGGGACTAGCCCAGGCTACGAGCAGTACTTC. Its protein product is CASSAGTSPGYEQYF.